The sequence of this TCR beta chain was determined in a study of T cells in Graves' hyperthyroidism and ophthalmopathy (dated by TCRdb to the late 2010s). A note on the overall study: Peripheral blood was collected at initial diagnosis, before any treatment. A discovery cohort of fewer than 110 patients, 43 with Graves' ophthalmopathy and approximately 55 with stable Graves' hyperthyroidism, was used to find distinguishing TCR V-J signatures. In roughly six Graves' hyperthyroidism patients, the study also compared T-cell repertoires from thyroid tissue with T-cell repertoires from blood. Once sampling was done, hyperthyroidism patients were given methimazole at a starting dose of 30 mg daily, whereas ophthalmopathy patients were given high-dose intravenous methylprednisolone. For training and testing, the roughly 93 patients in the discovery cohort were randomly divided in a 7:3 ratio. Prospective prediction of ophthalmopathy was tested in an independent validation cohort consisting of 18 hyperthyroidism patients and around 16 patients who later progressed to ophthalmopathy. The paper describes TCR Vbeta CDR3 sequencing of around 140 peripheral blood samples, made up of under 50 ophthalmopathy patients, 70 to 75 hyperthyroidism patients and about 17 progressor patients.

Details on this clonotype: Its antigen is currently not known. The record has no base qualities; no much larger clone is one base away.

What the authors observed across the whole study: In cross-validation, a model built on a 13 V-J signature told ophthalmopathy apart from stable hyperthyroidism with less than 90% sensitivity and 81% to 82% specificity, and in testing the same model reached 80%/75%. In validation, the model predicted progression to ophthalmopathy with approximately 71% sensitivity and around 72% specificity, a median of around six months before onset. No statistical method was used to set the sample size in advance, and investigators knew the group allocation. Most expanded thyroid clonotypes (frequency above 0.001) were also found in blood, which suggests that blood repertoires may mirror thyroid immune responses.

Moderately to severely active disease, a Clinical Activity Score of at least 3, a NOSPECS grade of at least 4, and a duration under 3 months were present in ophthalmopathy patients. Any patient with an uncontrolled infection, another autoimmune disease, pregnancy or lactation was excluded. Diagnoses were established on the basis of clinical symptoms, serum thyroxine and TRAb, thyroid ultrasound, and orbital computed tomography. Ficoll-Paque density gradient centrifugation was used to isolate PBMCs from about 9.4 ml of fresh peripheral blood. Trizol reagent was used to extract total RNA, and RNA quality was then checked on an Agilent 2100 Bioanalyzer. Its CDR3 holds 19 amino acids, cysteine through phenylalanine. Solely the CDR3 DNA is kept, with 57 bases framed from the first base. At the junction V is shortened by 2 bases and J by 0 bases, with 25 bases in between. CDR1 and CDR2 are drawn from the germline V gene (reference sequence): DFQATT, SNEGSKA.

The TCR beta CDR3 regions were amplified from RNA transcripts. For the first round of RT-PCR on the TCR CDR3, the HTBI primer set was used together with the Qiagen OneStep RT-PCR kit. Libraries were constructed in a second round of multiplex PCR, after which size selection and purification were performed. The libraries were sequenced on an Illumina HiSeq2000 using paired-end 100 bp reads. The source study handled its data this way. SOAPnuke was used to process the raw data, throwing out any read that contained adapters or uncalled bases, had a mean Phred below 15, or lacked an exact constant-primer or identifier match. High-quality paired reads were merged using COPE v1.2.5, and each unique nucleotide sequence was defined as a clonotype. MiTCR v1.1 was used to align clonotypes to the IMGT TRBV, TRBD and TRBJ reference segments. The analysis included only V-J combinations with a frequency above 0.0001, which together covered 99% to 99.2% of the repertoires. The TCS score was defined as the ratio of F50 (clonal expansion) to E x V (chaos), calculated using BLOSUM62-based TCRdist between CDR3 peptides within each V-J. Welch's t-statistics and random forest reduced 500 to 650 V-J features to 10 to 15, which were used in a naive Bayes classifier (R e1071). TCRdb handled the public reads itself, with Q25 trimming in fastp and clone calling in MiXCR, and kept productive beta chains. When rows share a CDR3 protein, they turn into one entry using the most common DNA and genes. The V and J calls, along with clone size, are taken from TCRdb and not from the paper's own processing. Counted in this sample were about 260,000 distinct CDR3 sequences; approximately 21% of them appeared once. Of the sample, 50% to 75% falls within the top ten clones.

The sample was blood. Rearrangement joined TRBV20-1 to TRBJ1-1; TRBD1 is perhaps the D gene, given 6 matching bases. The receptor comes from a man younger than 40 with Graves' ophthalmopathy. The sequenced DNA: TGCAGTGCTAGACCCTCCCAAGGAGGAGGGGGTTGGGTGAACACTGAAGCTTTCTTT. This yields the protein CSARPSQGGGGWVNTEAFF.